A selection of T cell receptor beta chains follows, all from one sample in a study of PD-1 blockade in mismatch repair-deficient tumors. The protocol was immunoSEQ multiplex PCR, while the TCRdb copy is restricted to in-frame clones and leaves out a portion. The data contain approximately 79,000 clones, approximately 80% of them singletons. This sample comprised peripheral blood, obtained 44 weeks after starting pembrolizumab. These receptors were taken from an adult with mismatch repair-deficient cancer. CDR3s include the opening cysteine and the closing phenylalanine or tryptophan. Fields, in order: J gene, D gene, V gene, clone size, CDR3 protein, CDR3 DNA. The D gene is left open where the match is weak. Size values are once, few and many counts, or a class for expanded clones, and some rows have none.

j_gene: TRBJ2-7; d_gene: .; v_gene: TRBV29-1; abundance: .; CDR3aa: CSVFGRDSYEQYF; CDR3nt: TGCAGCGTTTTTGGACGGGACTCCTACGAGCAGTACTTC
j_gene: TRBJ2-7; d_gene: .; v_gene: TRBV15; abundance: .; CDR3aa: CATSRTRESRYEQYF; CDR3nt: TGTGCCACCAGCAGGACACGGGAGTCTCGCTACGAGCAGTACTTC
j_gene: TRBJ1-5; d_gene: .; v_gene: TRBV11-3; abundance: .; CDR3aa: CASSLEPNPHRSNQPQHF; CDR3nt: TGTGCCAGCAGCTTAGAGCCAAACCCACATCGCAGCAATCAGCCCCAGCATTTT
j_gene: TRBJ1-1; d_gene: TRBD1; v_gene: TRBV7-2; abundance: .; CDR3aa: CASSLTGYHTEAFF; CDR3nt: TGTGCCAGCAGCTTGACAGGGTATCACACTGAAGCTTTCTTT
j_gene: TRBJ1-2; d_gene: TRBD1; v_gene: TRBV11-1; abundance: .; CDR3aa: CASSPTDRARGYGYTF; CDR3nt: TGTGCCAGCAGCCCGACCGACAGGGCTAGAGGATATGGCTACACCTTC
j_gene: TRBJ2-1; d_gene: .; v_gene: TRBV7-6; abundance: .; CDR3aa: CASSSIADSYNEQFF; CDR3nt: TGTGCCAGCAGCTCCATAGCGGACTCCTACAATGAGCAGTTCTTC
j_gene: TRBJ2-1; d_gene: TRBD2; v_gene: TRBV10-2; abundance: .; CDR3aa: CASRTSGRGDGEQFF; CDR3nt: TGCGCCAGCAGGACTAGCGGGAGAGGGGATGGGGAGCAGTTCTTC
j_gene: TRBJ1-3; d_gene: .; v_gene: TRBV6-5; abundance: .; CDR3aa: CASSYLRDAGNTIYF; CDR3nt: TGTGCCAGCAGTTACCTCCGGGACGCGGGAAACACCATATATTTT
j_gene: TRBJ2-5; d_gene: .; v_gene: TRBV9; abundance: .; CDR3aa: CASSVDGGGETQYF; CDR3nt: TGTGCCAGCAGCGTAGACGGGGGTGGGGAGACCCAGTACTTC
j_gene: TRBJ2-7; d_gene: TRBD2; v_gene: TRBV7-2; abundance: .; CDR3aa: CASSLGSGSFYEQYF; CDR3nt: TGTGCCAGCAGCTTAGGCAGCGGGAGTTTCTACGAGCAGTACTTC
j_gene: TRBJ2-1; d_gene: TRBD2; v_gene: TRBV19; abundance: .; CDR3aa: CARHGRGEQFF; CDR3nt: TGTGCCAGGCACGGGAGGGGTGAGCAGTTCTTC
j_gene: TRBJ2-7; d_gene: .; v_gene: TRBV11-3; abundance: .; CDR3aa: CASSPGDEQYF; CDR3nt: TGTGCCAGCAGCCCTGGGGACGAGCAGTACTTC
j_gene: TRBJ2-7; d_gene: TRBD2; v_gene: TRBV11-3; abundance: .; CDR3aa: CASSAGTSGRTGQYF; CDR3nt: TGTGCCAGCAGCGCGGGGACTAGCGGGAGGACGGGGCAGTACTTC
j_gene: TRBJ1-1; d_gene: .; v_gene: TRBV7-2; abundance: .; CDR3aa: CASSLGWNTEAFF; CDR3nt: TGTGCCAGCAGCTTAGGGTGGAACACTGAAGCTTTCTTT
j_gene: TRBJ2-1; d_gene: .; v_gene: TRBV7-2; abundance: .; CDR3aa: CASSLRGREQFF; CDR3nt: TGTGCCAGCAGCTTAAGGGGGAGGGAGCAGTTCTTC
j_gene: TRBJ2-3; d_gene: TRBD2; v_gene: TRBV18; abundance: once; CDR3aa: CASSQPGLAGAADTQYF; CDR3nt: TGTGCCAGCTCACAACCGGGACTAGCGGGAGCAGCAGATACGCAGTATTTT
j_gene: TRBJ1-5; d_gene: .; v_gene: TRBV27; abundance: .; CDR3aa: CASSRSGQLNQPQHF; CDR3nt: TGTGCCAGTAGCCGGAGTGGGCAGTTGAATCAGCCCCAGCATTTT
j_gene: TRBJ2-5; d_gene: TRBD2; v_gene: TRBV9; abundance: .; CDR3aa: CASSVEVTSGGGETQYF; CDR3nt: TGTGCCAGCAGCGTAGAGGTGACTAGCGGGGGGGGAGAGACCCAGTACTTC
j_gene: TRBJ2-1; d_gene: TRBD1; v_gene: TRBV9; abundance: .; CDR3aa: CAGSTPMGGQGGDEQFF; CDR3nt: TGTGCCGGCAGCACACCAATGGGGGGACAGGGAGGCGATGAGCAGTTCTTC
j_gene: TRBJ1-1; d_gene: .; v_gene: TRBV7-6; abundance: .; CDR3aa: CASSLVAGSEAFF; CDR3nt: TGTGCCAGCAGCTTAGTCGCAGGGTCTGAAGCTTTCTTT
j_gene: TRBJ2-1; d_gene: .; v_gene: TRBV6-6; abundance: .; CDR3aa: CASSYSRNNEQFF; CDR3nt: TGTGCCAGCAGTTATTCAAGAAACAATGAGCAGTTCTTC
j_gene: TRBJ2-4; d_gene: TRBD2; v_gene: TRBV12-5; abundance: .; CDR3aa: CASGLVRGLAGDDIQYF; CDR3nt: TGTGCTAGTGGTTTGGTACGGGGACTAGCGGGAGACGACATTCAGTACTTC
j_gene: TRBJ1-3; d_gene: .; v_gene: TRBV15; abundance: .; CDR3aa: CATSAGFLSGNTIYF; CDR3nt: TGTGCCACCAGCGCCGGGTTTTTGAGTGGAAACACCATATATTTT
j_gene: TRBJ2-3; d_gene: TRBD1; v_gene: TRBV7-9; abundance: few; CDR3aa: CASSLNRGSTDTQYF; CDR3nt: TGTGCCAGCAGTTTAAACAGGGGTAGCACAGATACGCAGTATTTT
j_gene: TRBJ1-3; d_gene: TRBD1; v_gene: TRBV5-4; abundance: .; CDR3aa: CASSWTGSSGNTIYF; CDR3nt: TGTGCCAGCAGCTGGACAGGGTCCTCTGGAAACACCATATATTTT
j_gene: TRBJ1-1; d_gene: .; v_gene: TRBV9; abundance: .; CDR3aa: CASSRGDTEAFF; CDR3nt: TGTGCCAGCAGTAGGGGGGACACTGAAGCTTTCTTT
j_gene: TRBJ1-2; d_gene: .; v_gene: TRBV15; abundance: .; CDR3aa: CATSRDSVSYGYTF; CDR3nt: TGTGCCACCAGCAGAGATTCGGTCAGTTATGGCTACACCTTC
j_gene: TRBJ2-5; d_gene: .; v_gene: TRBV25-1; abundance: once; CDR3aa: CASSPRDRDQETQYF; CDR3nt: TGTGCCAGCAGTCCCCGAGACAGAGACCAAGAGACCCAGTACTTC
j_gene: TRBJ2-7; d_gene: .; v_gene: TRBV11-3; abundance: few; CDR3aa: CASSLTANSYEQYF; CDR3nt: TGTGCCAGCAGCTTGACAGCCAACTCCTACGAGCAGTACTTC
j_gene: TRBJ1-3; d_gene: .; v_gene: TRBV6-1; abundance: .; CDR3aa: CASSEVAYSGNTIYF; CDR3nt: TGTGCCAGCAGTGAAGTGGCTTACTCTGGAAACACCATATATTTT
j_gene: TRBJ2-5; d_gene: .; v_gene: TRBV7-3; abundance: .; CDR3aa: CASSYRRTEETQYF; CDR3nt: TGTGCCAGCAGCTACCGAAGGACCGAAGAGACCCAGTACTTC
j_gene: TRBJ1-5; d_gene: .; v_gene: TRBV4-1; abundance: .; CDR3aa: CASSQVSLGNQPQHF; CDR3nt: TGCGCCAGCAGCCAAGTTTCCTTGGGGAATCAGCCCCAGCATTTT
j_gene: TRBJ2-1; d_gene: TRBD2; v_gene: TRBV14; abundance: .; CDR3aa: CASSPTRGLAGVGQFF; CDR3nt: TGTGCCAGCAGCCCAACCCGGGGACTAGCGGGAGTAGGGCAGTTCTTC
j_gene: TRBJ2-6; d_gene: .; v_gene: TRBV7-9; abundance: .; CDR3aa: CASSYMAGQELSGANVLTF; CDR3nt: TGTGCCAGCAGCTACATGGCAGGGCAGGAGCTCTCTGGGGCCAACGTCCTGACTTTC
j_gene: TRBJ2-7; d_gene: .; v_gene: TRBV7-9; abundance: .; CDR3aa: CASSFEPRYEQYF; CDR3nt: TGTGCCAGCAGCTTTGAGCCCCGATACGAGCAGTACTTC
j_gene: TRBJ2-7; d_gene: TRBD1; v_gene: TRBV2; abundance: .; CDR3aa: CASSSPLGTDYEQYF; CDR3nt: TGTGCCAGCAGCTCTCCCCTCGGGACAGACTACGAGCAGTACTTC
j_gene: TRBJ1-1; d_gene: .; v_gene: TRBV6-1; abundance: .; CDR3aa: CASSRRNTEAFF; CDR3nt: TGTGCCAGCAGTAGACGAAACACTGAAGCTTTCTTT
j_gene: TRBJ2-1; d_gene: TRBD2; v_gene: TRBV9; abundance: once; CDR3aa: CASSPHSGYNEQFF; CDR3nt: TGTGCCAGCAGCCCCCATAGCGGGTACAATGAGCAGTTCTTC
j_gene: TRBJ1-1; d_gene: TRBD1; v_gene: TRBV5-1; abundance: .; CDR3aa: CASSLQGVGTEAFF; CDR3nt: TGCGCCAGCAGCTTACAGGGGGTGGGCACTGAAGCTTTCTTT
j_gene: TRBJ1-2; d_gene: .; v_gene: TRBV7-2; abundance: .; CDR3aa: CASSLPGSYTF; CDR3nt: TGTGCCAGCAGCTTACCCGGGTCCTACACCTTC